These T cell receptor beta chains were read from a single sample in a study of beta chain features in type 1 diabetes. Produced via immunoSEQ multiplex PCR; TCRdb's table is partial and in-frame only. The repertoire holds around 140,000 clones, with around an eighth as singletons. Sample: central memory CD4+ T cells from blood. These receptors came from a man between 18 and 29 years old with type 1 diabetes. Each CDR3 is given without its conserved first and last residue. The order of the fields is clone size, V gene, J gene, CDR3 protein. Clone size is given for some rows only: seen once, a few or many times, or a class if the clone is expanded.

size: NA; V: TRBV18; J: TRBJ2-1; CDR3: ASSLDRDEQF
size: many; V: TRBV29-1; J: TRBJ1-1; CDR3: SVARVDTEAF
size: few; V: TRBV27; J: TRBJ2-7; CDR3: ASRGGSTYEQY
size: NA; V: TRBV4-2; J: TRBJ1-2; CDR3: ASSQEEQFGGYT
size: NA; V: TRBV10-2; J: TRBJ2-3; CDR3: ASSTYPDTQY
size: NA; V: TRBV29-1; J: TRBJ1-1; CDR3: SVEVGNTEAF
size: few; V: TRBV13; J: TRBJ1-4; CDR3: ASHLRGATNEKLF
size: few; V: TRBV19; J: TRBJ1-5; CDR3: ASSVVSGGLGNQPQH
size: few; V: TRBV4-1; J: TRBJ1-2; CDR3: ASSPGDREGDYT
size: NA; V: TRBV30; J: TRBJ1-6; CDR3: AWRSLAGGDLGGPLH
size: many; V: TRBV30; J: TRBJ1-5; CDR3: AWGGDSNQPQH
size: few; V: TRBV10-3; J: TRBJ2-5; CDR3: AISVGGFEETQY
size: few; V: TRBV28; J: TRBJ1-6; CDR3: ASSPTGQGFTPLH
size: few; V: TRBV5-1; J: TRBJ1-4; CDR3: ASSFQDNEKLF
size: NA; V: TRBV6-5; J: TRBJ1-6; CDR3: ASSSYPQGRNSPLH
size: NA; V: TRBV5-1; J: TRBJ2-5; CDR3: ASSEAQETQY
size: NA; V: TRBV9; J: TRBJ1-1; CDR3: ASSQTEGRKLWIQEAF
size: NA; V: TRBV6-6; J: TRBJ1-1; CDR3: ASSSGAVTEAF
size: few; V: TRBV30; J: TRBJ1-1; CDR3: AWDPGTANTEAF
size: NA; V: TRBV5-1; J: TRBJ2-7; CDR3: ASSPDSYEQY
size: NA; V: TRBV28; J: TRBJ1-2; CDR3: ASSLSAGPDGYT
size: once; V: TRBV7-2; J: TRBJ2-2; CDR3: ASSARLGAELF
size: many; V: TRBV7-9; J: TRBJ2-4; CDR3: ASSLRVSGKNIQY
size: NA; V: TRBV7-8; J: TRBJ2-7; CDR3: ASGLGTASYEQY
size: NA; V: TRBV9; J: TRBJ1-1; CDR3: ASSVLVNTEAF
size: few; V: TRBV30; J: TRBJ2-7; CDR3: AWSGGTGFHEQY
size: few; V: TRBV7-9; J: TRBJ2-7; CDR3: ASSRPGQGSYEQY
size: NA; V: TRBV4-1; J: TRBJ2-1; CDR3: ASLSVRGGDSDEQF
size: NA; V: TRBV21-1; J: TRBJ2-5; CDR3: ASSKASTTTGTVQETQY
size: NA; V: TRBV7-2; J: TRBJ2-5; CDR3: ASGYGVQETQY
size: many; V: TRBV29-1; J: TRBJ2-1; CDR3: SVGTDEQF
size: few; V: TRBV6-1; J: TRBJ2-7; CDR3: ASSVGLGPDEQY
size: NA; V: TRBV6-5; J: TRBJ2-5; CDR3: ASSYSAIYQETQY
size: NA; V: TRBV6-6; J: TRBJ2-5; CDR3: ASTPSGGVGTQY
size: few; V: TRBV9; J: TRBJ1-4; CDR3: ASSVGYGNEKLF
size: NA; V: TRBV4-1; J: TRBJ1-3; CDR3: ASSQDQGQAGNTIY
size: NA; V: TRBV6-5; J: TRBJ2-7; CDR3: ASSYLARGSEQY
size: few; V: TRBV28; J: TRBJ1-6; CDR3: ASSFTSGVAPLH
size: few; V: TRBV9; J: TRBJ1-2; CDR3: ASTTGQGAEGYT
size: NA; V: TRBV7-2; J: TRBJ2-5; CDR3: AIQGLAGGPAETQY
size: few; V: TRBV2; J: TRBJ2-7; CDR3: ASSPPGQVGPQY
size: NA; V: TRBV19; J: TRBJ2-2; CDR3: ASMAEGPENTGELF
size: few; V: TRBV2; J: TRBJ2-7; CDR3: ASRGISPYEQY
size: few; V: TRBV7-8; J: TRBJ1-2; CDR3: ASSLSSGEFGYT
size: many; V: TRBV7-9; J: TRBJ2-3; CDR3: ASSLVGALPDTQY
size: NA; V: TRBV30; J: TRBJ1-3; CDR3: AWSVPQGGSGNTIY
size: NA; V: TRBV18; J: TRBJ2-1; CDR3: ASSPVGTQNNEQF
size: NA; V: TRBV5-1; J: TRBJ2-1; CDR3: ASSLLQGFTNEQF
size: NA; V: TRBV9; J: TRBJ1-2; CDR3: ASSVRTSQGPNYGYT
size: few; V: TRBV5-4; J: TRBJ2-1; CDR3: ASSLVFLDNEQF
size: once; V: TRBV7-7; J: TRBJ2-3; CDR3: ASSTGQGLSDTQY
size: NA; V: TRBV27; J: TRBJ1-3; CDR3: ASSLKTASA
size: few; V: TRBV18; J: TRBJ1-1; CDR3: ASAGTANTEAF
size: few; V: TRBV27; J: TRBJ1-6; CDR3: ASSYQGADSPLH
size: few; V: TRBV27; J: TRBJ2-7; CDR3: ASSTPGQGKIYEQY
size: NA; V: TRBV21-1; J: TRBJ1-5; CDR3: ASSKVGGRGQPQH
size: few; V: TRBV28; J: TRBJ1-1; CDR3: ASTLDGANTEAF